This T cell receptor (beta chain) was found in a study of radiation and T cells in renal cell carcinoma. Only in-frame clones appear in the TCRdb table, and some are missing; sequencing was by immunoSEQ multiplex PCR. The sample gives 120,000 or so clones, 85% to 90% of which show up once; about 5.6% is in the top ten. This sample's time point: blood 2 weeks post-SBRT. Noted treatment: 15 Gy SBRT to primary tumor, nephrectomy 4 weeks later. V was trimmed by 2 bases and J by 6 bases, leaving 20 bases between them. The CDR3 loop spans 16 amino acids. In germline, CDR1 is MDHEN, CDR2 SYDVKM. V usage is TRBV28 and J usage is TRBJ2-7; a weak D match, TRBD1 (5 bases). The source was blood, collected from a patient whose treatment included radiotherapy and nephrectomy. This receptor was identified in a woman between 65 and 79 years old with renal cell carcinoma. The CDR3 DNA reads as TGTGCCAGCAGTTTAGCAGGGTCGTCCCCAAGGAGCGAGCAGTACTTC. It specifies CASSLAGSSPRSEQYF.